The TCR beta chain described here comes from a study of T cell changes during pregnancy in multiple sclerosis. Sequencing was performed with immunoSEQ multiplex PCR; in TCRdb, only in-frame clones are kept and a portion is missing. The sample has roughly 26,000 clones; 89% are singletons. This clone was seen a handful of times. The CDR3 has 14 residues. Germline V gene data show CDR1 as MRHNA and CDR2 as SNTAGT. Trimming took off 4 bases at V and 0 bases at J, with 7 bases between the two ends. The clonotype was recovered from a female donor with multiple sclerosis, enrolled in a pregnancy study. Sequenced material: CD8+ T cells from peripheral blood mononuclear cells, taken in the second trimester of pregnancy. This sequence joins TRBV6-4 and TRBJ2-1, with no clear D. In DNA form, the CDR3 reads TGTGCCAGCAGTGTCGAGAGCTCCTACAATGAGCAGTTCTTC. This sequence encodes CASSVESSYNEQFF.